The source of this TCR beta chain is a study of OX40 agonist ivuxolimab in advanced cancers. At the level of the whole study: Ivuxolimab was an agonistic, fully human IgG2 monoclonal antibody directed against OX40 (CD134), a costimulatory receptor. Of the roughly 51 dose-escalation patients, hepatocellular carcinoma was present in roughly 19, melanoma in around 15, renal cell carcinoma in 9 and head and neck cancer in 9. Peripheral TCRbeta sequencing aimed to test whether ivuxolimab altered TCR sequence diversity and caused clonal T-cell expansion. Patients were allowed to have had prior anti-PD-1, anti-PD-L1 or anti-CTLA-4 therapy, and 40% of the dose-escalation patients had been treated with checkpoint inhibitors. Partial responses were achieved by three dose-escalation patients, of whom one had hepatocellular carcinoma and two had cutaneous melanoma. The paper reports the monotherapy dose-escalation portion (N of about 51 patients) of the phase I ivuxolimab trial. The dose-escalation cohort was about 83% male with a mean age of about 58 years, ranging from about 23 to 85. Intravenous ivuxolimab was administered to patients every 2 weeks at six dose levels: 0.01, 0.1, 0.3, 1.5, 3 and 10 mg/kg.

Genomic DNA was extracted from sorted cells for sequencing of the TCRbeta CDR3 region. TCRbeta CDR3 regions were sequenced using the immunoSEQ Assay. TCRdb limited this immuneACCESS table to in-frame rearrangements with V and J called. A share of clones is missing; checked studies link under half to unresolved V genes, and the rest is unexplained. The sample contains about 61,000 clones, around 92% of them found a single time. More than 20% of the sample comes from the top ten. Patients with a history of autoimmune disease or receiving systemic immunosuppression were excluded from the trial. In every dose cohort, peripheral blood was drawn for TCR sequencing at baseline, cycle 4 day 1, and cycle 7 day 1. The samples were taken from a phase I, first-in-human, multicenter, open-label dose-escalation trial of ivuxolimab. The trial enrolled adults with locally advanced or metastatic head and neck squamous cell, hepatocellular, melanoma or renal cell carcinoma. Before TCR sequencing, CD4+ T cells and CD8+ T cells from peripheral blood were sorted into separate populations.

Based on the germline V gene, the CDR1 and CDR2 sequences are SGHAT and FQNNGV. Trimming at the junction amounts to 2 bases on V and 6 bases on J, and the germline ends lie 3 bases apart. Inclusive of the bounding cysteine and phenylalanine, the CDR3 is 11 residues long. The only DNA kept is the CDR3, 33 bases in frame from the first base. On this clone: The specificity of this receptor is unknown. No much larger clone exists at a distance of one base, and base qualities are not known. The sample carries other DNA sequences with the same CDR3.

Broad study findings and their caveats: At doses of 0.1 to 3.0 mg/kg, clonal expansion of both CD4+ and CD8+ blood T cells was observed from baseline to week 6. Which antigens the clonally expanded peripheral T cells were specific for was not determined. Low levels of normalized T-cell clonal expansion were also shown by some nonresponding patients. After ivuxolimab, CD8+ T cells had more expanded clones than CD4+ T cells on average. In partial responders in the 0.1-3.0 mg/kg groups, normalized peripheral clonal expansion was found to be among the lowest, especially among CD8+ T cells.

Recombination connected TRBV11-2 to TRBJ2-3, with no confidently assigned D gene. The source is an adult with an advanced solid tumor such as melanoma, head and neck, liver or kidney cancer. The sequencing used CD4+ or CD8+ T cells sorted from blood, collected in a trial of the OX40 agonist ivuxolimab. The base sequence is TGTGCCAGCAGCTTAACGGATACGCAGTATTTT. This encodes CASSLTDTQYF.